The rows below give T cell receptor beta chains drawn from one sample of a study of cytomegalovirus exposure and HLA in healthy donors. Data came from immunoSEQ multiplex PCR; TCRdb stores just in-frame clones and leaves some out. The sample lists about 120,000 clones, about 79% occurring once. Source material: PBMCs. The receptors derive from a man aged 25-45 years in good health and CMV-seropositive. CDR3s include the opening cysteine and the closing phenylalanine or tryptophan. Fields, in order: clone size, V gene, J gene, D gene, CDR3 protein, CDR3 DNA. D genes are given only for firm matches. Some rows mark clone size as missing; the rest say once, few, many or name a class of expanded clone.

.	TRBV7-2	TRBJ2-5	.	CASSLSVTVEETQYF	TGTGCCAGCAGCTTAAGCGTCACGGTGGAAGAGACCCAGTACTTC
.	TRBV7-3	TRBJ2-2	.	CASHGANTGELFF	TGTGCCAGCCACGGGGCGAACACCGGGGAGCTGTTTTTT
.	TRBV7-8	TRBJ2-7	.	CASSLLRRGITRRAYEQYF	TGTGCCAGCAGCCTCCTACGGCGCGGGATCACGAGGAGGGCCTACGAGCAGTACTTC
.	TRBV5-1	TRBJ2-3	.	CASSTSDSGATDTQYF	TGCGCCAGCAGCACGTCGGACAGCGGGGCCACAGATACGCAGTATTTT
once	TRBV10-3	TRBJ2-7	TRBD1	CAISRGGLYEQYF	TGTGCCATCTCCCGAGGGGGCCTTTACGAGCAGTACTTC
.	TRBV5-1	TRBJ2-1	TRBD2	CASSLRGRAHNEQFF	TGCGCCAGCAGCTTGCGCGGGAGGGCCCACAATGAGCAATTCTTC
.	TRBV2	TRBJ2-2	TRBD2	CASIAGLNVGELFF	TGTGCCAGCATAGCGGGACTAAACGTCGGGGAGCTGTTTTTT
.	TRBV29-1	TRBJ2-7	.	CSVQGLGLPYEQYF	TGCAGCGTTCAGGGATTAGGGTTACCCTACGAGCAGTACTTC
.	TRBV28	TRBJ1-2	.	CASRDYKLNGYTF	TGTGCCAGCAGGGACTACAAACTAAACGGCTACACCTTC
once	TRBV30	TRBJ1-1	.	CAWSRGFRAEAFF	TGTGCCTGGAGTCGGGGATTTCGGGCTGAAGCTTTCTTT
.	TRBV19	TRBJ2-5	TRBD2	CASSISGEGKQETQYF	TGTGCCAGTAGTATTTCTGGGGAGGGAAAACAAGAGACCCAGTACTTC
.	TRBV6-1	TRBJ2-7	TRBD2	CASSYPGLARRYF	TGTGCCAGCAGTTATCCTGGACTAGCGCGCCGGTACTTC
.	TRBV7-2	TRBJ2-1	.	CASSLVSSRGNEQFF	TGTGCCAGCAGCTTAGTTTCGTCCCGCGGAAATGAGCAGTTCTTC
.	TRBV7-8	TRBJ2-3	TRBD1	CASSPMTGDTDTQYF	TGTGCCAGCAGCCCCATGACAGGGGACACAGATACGCAGTATTTT
.	TRBV28	TRBJ2-7	TRBD2	CASISSGSYEQYF	TGTGCCAGCATCAGTAGCGGGAGCTACGAGCAGTACTTC
.	TRBV23-1	TRBJ1-5	.	CASSQGGRDYSNQPQHF	TGCGCCAGCAGTCAAGGTGGCAGGGACTATAGCAATCAGCCCCAGCATTTT
.	TRBV4-2	TRBJ2-3	TRBD1	CASSQDDRGRDTQYF	TGTGCCAGCAGCCAAGATGACAGGGGGCGGGATACGCAGTATTTT
.	TRBV6-5	TRBJ1-2	.	CASSYRHTGSGYTF	TGTGCCAGCAGTTACCGACACACTGGGAGTGGCTACACCTTC
.	TRBV7-3	TRBJ2-7	TRBD2	CASSLSSGGLYEQYF	TGTGCCAGCAGCCTATCTAGCGGGGGCCTCTACGAGCAGTACTTC
once	TRBV7-8	TRBJ2-3	.	CASSLGVGRSTDTQYF	TGTGCCAGCAGCTTAGGTGTGGGGCGGAGCACAGATACGCAGTATTTT
.	TRBV4-2	TRBJ1-4	.	CASSLVEAGKLFF	TGTGCCAGCAGCCTCGTCGAGGCCGGAAAACTGTTTTTT
.	TRBV6-5	TRBJ1-6	.	CASSYSLGLYNSPLHF	TGTGCCAGCAGTTACTCTTTGGGGCTCTATAATTCACCCCTCCACTTT